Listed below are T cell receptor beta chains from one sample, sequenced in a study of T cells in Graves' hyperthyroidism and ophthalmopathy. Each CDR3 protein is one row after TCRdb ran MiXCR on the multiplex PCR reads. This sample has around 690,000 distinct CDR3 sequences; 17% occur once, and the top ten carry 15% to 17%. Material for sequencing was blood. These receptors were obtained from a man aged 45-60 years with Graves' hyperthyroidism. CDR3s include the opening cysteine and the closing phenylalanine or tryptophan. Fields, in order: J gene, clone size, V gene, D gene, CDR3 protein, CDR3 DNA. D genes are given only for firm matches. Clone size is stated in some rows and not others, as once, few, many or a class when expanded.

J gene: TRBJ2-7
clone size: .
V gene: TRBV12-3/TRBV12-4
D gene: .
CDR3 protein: CASTDGEGEQYF
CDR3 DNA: TGTGCCAGCACCGATGGCGAGGGGGAGCAGTACTTC

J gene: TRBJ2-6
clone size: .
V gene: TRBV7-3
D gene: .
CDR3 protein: CASSPMGYGANVLTF
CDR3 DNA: TGTGCCAGCAGCCCGATGGGGTACGGGGCCAACGTCCTGACTTTC

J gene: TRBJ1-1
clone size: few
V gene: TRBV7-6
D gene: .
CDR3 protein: CATRNPLMNTEAFF
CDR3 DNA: TGTGCCACCAGAAATCCTCTAATGAACACTGAAGCTTTCTTT

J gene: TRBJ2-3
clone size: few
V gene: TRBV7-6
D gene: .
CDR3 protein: CASSLFAGAGNTQYF
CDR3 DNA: TGTGCCAGCAGCTTATTCGCAGGGGCTGGAAATACGCAGTATTTT

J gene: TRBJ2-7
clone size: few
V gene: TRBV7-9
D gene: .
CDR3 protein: CASSLVRGPANIYEQYF
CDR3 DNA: TGTGCCAGCAGCTTAGTTCGGGGCCCCGCCAATATTTACGAGCAGTACTTC

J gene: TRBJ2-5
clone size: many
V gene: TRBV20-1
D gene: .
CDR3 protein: CSAAREDQYF
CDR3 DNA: TGCAGTGCTGCGAGGGAGGACCAGTACTTC

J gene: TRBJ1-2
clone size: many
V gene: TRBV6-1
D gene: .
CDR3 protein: CASSAIDKGVNGYTF
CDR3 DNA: TGTGCCAGCAGTGCTATTGACAAAGGCGTTAATGGCTACACCTTC

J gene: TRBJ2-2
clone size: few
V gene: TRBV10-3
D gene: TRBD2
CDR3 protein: CAISGRAGDNTGELFF
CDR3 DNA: TGTGCCATCTCGGGGCGAGCGGGAGACAACACCGGGGAGCTGTTTTTT

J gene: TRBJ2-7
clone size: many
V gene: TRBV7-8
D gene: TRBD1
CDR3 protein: CASSLEGTGAGEQYF
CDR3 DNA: TGTGCCAGCAGCTTAGAAGGGACAGGTGCCGGAGAGCAGTACTTC

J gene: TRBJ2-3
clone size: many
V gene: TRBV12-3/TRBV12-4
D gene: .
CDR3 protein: CASSPDTQYF
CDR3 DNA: TGTGCCAGCAGCCCAGATACGCAGTATTTT

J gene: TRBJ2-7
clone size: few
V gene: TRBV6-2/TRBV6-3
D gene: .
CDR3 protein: CASKRYYEQYF
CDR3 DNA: TGTGCCAGCAAGAGGTACTACGAGCAGTACTTC

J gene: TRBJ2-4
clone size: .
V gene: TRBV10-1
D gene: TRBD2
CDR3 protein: CASSESKTSGVAKNIQYF
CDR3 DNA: TGCGCCAGCAGTGAGTCGAAGACTAGCGGAGTAGCCAAAAACATTCAGTACTTC

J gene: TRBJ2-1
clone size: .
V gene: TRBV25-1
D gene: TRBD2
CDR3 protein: CASSVAGEVNEQFF
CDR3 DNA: TGTGCCAGCAGTGTAGCGGGAGAGGTTAATGAGCAGTTCTTC

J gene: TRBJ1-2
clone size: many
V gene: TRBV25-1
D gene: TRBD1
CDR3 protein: CASSRTGRAYGYTF
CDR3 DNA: TGTGCCAGCTCCCGGACAGGGAGGGCCTATGGCTACACCTTC

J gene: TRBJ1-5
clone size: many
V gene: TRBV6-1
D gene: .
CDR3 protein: CASSPGLGGQPQHF
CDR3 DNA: TGTGCCAGCAGCCCAGGGTTGGGCGGTCAGCCCCAGCATTTT

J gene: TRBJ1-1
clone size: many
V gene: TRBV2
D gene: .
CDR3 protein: CASSARFDTEAFF
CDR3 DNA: TGTGCCAGCAGTGCGCGGTTCGACACTGAAGCTTTCTTT

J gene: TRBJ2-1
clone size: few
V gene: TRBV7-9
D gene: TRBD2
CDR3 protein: CASSLDSGKSYNEQFF
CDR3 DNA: TGTGCCAGCAGCCTAGATAGCGGGAAGTCGTACAATGAGCAGTTCTTC

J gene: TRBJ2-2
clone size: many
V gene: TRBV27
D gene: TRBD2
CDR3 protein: CASSKGTSAHTGELFF
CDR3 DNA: TGTGCCAGCAGCAAGGGGACTAGCGCTCACACCGGGGAGCTGTTTTTT

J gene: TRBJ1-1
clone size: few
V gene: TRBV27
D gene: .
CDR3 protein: CASSTRPPGIGTEAFF
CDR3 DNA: TGTGCCAGCAGTACCCGACCCCCAGGGATAGGCACTGAAGCTTTCTTT

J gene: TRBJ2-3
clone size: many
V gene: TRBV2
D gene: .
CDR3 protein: CASSEQGLSTDTQYF
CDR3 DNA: TGTGCCAGCAGTGAGCAGGGACTTAGCACAGATACGCAGTATTTT

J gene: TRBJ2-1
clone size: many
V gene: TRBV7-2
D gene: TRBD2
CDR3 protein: CASSFSGRAYNEQFF
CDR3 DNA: TGTGCCAGCAGCTTTTCCGGGAGGGCCTACAATGAGCAGTTCTTC

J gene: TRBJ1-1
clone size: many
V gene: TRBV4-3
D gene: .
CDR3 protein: CASSQERALNTEAFF
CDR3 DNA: TGCGCCAGCAGCCAAGAACGGGCCTTGAACACTGAAGCTTTCTTT

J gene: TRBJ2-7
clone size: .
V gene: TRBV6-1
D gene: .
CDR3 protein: CASSETPDGPYEQYF
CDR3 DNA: TGTGCCAGCAGTGAAACTCCGGACGGTCCCTACGAGCAGTACTTC

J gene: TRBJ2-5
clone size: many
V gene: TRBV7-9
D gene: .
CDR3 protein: CASSNRVETQYF
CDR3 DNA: TGTGCCAGCAGTAACAGGGTCGAGACCCAGTACTTC

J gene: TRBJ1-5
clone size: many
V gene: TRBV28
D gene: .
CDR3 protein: CASSLFQAGAQPQHF
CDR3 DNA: TGTGCCAGCAGTTTATTCCAGGCGGGGGCCCAGCCCCAGCATTTT

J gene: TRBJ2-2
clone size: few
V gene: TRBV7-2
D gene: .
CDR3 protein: CASSFVAGNTGELFF
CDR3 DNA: TGTGCCAGCAGCTTCGTAGCTGGGAACACCGGGGAGCTGTTTTTT

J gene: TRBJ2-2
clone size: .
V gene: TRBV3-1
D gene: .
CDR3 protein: CASSQEGGAKTGELFF
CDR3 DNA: TGTGCCAGCAGCCAAGAAGGGGGAGCGAAAACCGGGGAGCTGTTTTTT

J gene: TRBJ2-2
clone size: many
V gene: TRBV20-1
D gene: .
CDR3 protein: CSGVNIRPGELFF
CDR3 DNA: TGCAGCGGCGTGAACATACGGCCCGGGGAGCTGTTTTTT

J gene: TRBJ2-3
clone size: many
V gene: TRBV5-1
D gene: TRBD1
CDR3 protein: CASSYTGGPDTQYF
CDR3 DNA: TGCGCCAGCAGTTATACAGGGGGTCCAGATACGCAGTATTTT

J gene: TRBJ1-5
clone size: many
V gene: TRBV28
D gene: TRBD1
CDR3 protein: CASSLDTGVNQPQHF
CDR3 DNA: TGTGCCAGCAGTTTAGATACAGGGGTCAATCAGCCCCAGCATTTT

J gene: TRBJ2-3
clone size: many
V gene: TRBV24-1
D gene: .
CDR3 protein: CATSDRQASTDTQYF
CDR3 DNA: TGTGCCACCAGTGATAGACAGGCTAGCACAGATACGCAGTATTTT

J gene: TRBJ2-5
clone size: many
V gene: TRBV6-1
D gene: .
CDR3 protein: CAISIRTGETQYF
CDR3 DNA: TGTGCCATCTCGATCCGGACCGGAGAGACCCAGTACTTC

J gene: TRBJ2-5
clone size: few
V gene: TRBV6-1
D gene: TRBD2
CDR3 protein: CASSRGREGRETQYF
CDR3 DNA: TGTGCCAGCAGCCGGGGGCGGGAGGGCCGAGAGACCCAGTACTTC

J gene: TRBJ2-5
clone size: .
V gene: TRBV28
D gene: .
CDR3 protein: CASSLRSTGLKETQYF
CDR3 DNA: TGTGCCAGCAGTTTACGTTCTACCGGACTGAAGGAGACCCAGTACTTC

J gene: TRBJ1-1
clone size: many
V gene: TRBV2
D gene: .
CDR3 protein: CASSEQGGVTEAFF
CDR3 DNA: TGTGCCAGCAGTGAACAAGGGGGGGTTACTGAAGCTTTCTTT

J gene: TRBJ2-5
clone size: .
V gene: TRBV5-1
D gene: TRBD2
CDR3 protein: CASSYTTSGYQETQYF
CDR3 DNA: TGCGCCAGCAGCTATACGACTAGCGGATACCAAGAGACCCAGTACTTC

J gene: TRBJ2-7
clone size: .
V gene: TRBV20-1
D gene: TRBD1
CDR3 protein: CSAISSGQVTYEQYF
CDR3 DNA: TGCAGTGCTATCTCATCGGGACAGGTAACCTACGAGCAGTACTTC

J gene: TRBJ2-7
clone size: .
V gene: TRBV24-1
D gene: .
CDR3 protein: CATSDPDRTYEQYF
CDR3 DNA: TGTGCCACCAGTGATCCCGACAGGACCTACGAGCAGTACTTC

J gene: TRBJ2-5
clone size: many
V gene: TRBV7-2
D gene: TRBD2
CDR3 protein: CASSLRAGGIQETQYF
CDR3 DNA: TGTGCCAGCAGCTTAAGGGCGGGAGGGATCCAAGAGACCCAGTACTTC

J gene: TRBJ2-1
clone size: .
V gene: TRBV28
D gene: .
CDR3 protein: CASSLNSANEQFF
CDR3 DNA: TGTGCCAGCAGTTTGAACTCGGCCAATGAGCAGTTCTTC

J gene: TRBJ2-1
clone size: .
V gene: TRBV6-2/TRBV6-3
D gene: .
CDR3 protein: CASTPDGLAGSYNEQFF
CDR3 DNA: TGTGCCAGCACCCCAGATGGCCTAGCCGGATCCTACAATGAGCAGTTCTTC

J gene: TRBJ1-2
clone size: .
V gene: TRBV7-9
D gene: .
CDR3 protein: CASSLGGTIYGYTF
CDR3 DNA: TGTGCCAGCAGCTTAGGAGGGACCATCTATGGCTACACCTTC

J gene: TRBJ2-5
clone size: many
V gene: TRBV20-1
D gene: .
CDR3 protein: CSARDLALSVQETQYF
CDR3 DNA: TGCAGTGCTAGAGATCTCGCCCTTAGCGTCCAAGAGACCCAGTACTTC

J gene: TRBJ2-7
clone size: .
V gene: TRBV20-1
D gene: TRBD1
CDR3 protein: CSARGGQVTYEQYF
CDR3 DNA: TGCAGTGCTAGAGGGGGACAGGTAACCTACGAGCAGTACTTC